The sequence of this TCR beta chain was determined in a study of blood T cell repertoires in COVID-19. Sequenced by immunoSEQ multiplex PCR; TCRdb stores in-frame clones only, minus some. Found here are approximately 350,000 clones, roughly nine tenths of them singletons; the top ten hold just under 3%. The trim removed 5 bases at V and 7 bases at J, leaving 7 bases unmatched. The CDR3 is made up of 14 amino acids. In germline, CDR1 is MDHEN, CDR2 SYDVKM. Recovered status in Cohort 3 required two negative PCRs, clearance, or symptom resolution. The sequencing sample was made of PBMCs or T cells enriched from blood (not recorded which). This clonotype was obtained from a woman aged 25 to 39 who had recovered from COVID-19. This chain joins TRBV28 and TRBJ2-1, with 8 bases lining up with TRBD2. CDR3 protein: CASSPAGVGNEQFF. The CDR3 DNA reads TGTGCCAGCAGTCCAGCGGGAGTGGGTAATGAGCAGTTCTTC.